The present entry profiles one T cell receptor (beta chain) with its context. This sample is drawn from a study of blood T cell repertoires in COVID-19. Study details: PBMCs, B-cell-depleted T cells, or T cells provided the cDNA or gDNA that made up the material.

Only in-frame clones appear in the TCRdb table, and some are missing; sequencing was by immunoSEQ multiplex PCR. Of some 220,000 clones listed, 65% to 85% are singletons. V shed 2 bases, J shed 12 bases, and the junction held 17 bases outside the gene matches. Germline CDR1 and CDR2: LGHNA and YNFKEQ. The CDR3 spans 17 residues. This TCR derives from a woman aged 60-70 years with acute or convalescent COVID-19. The sequenced sample consisted of peripheral blood. This rearrangement joins TRBV4-2 to TRBJ1-4; 8 bases agree with TRBD1. The CDR3 reads CASSQSVAGGQTGELFF. CDR3 DNA sequence: TGTGCCAGCAGCCAATCTGTGGCAGGGGGACAGACAGGGGAACTGTTTTTT.